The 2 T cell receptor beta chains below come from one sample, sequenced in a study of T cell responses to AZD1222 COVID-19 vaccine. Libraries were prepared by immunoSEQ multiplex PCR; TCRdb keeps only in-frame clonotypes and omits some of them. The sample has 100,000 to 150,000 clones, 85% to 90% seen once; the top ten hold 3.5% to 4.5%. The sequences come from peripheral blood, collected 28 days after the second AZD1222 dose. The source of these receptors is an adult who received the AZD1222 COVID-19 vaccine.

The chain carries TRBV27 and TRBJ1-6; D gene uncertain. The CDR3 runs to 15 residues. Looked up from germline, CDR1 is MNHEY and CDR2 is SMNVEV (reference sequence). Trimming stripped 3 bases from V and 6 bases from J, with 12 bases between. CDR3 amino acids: CASSFSGRANSPLHF. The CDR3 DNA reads TGTGCCAGCAGTTTCTCCGGGAGAGCTAATTCACCCCTCCACTTT.

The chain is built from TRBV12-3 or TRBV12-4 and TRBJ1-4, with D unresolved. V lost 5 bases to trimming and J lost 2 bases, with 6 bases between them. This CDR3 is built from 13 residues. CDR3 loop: CASSPQTNEKLFF. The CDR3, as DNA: TGTGCCAGCAGTCCGCAGACTAATGAAAAACTGTTTTTT.